A selection of T cell receptor beta chains follows, all from one sample in a study of beta chain features in type 1 diabetes. Only in-frame clones appear in the TCRdb table, and some are missing; sequencing was by immunoSEQ multiplex PCR. This table holds more than 150,000 clones, 7% to 10% found once. The sample comprised central memory CD4+ T cells from blood. The origin of the receptors is a woman aged 18-29 years in good health. Each CDR3 is given with its conserved first and last residue. Fields, in order: V gene, J gene, D gene, clone size, CDR3 DNA, CDR3 protein. The D gene is left open where the match is weak. The size field is filled for only some rows; it gives once, few, many or a size class.

V gene: TRBV5-1; J gene: TRBJ2-1; D gene: TRBD1; clone size: -; CDR3 DNA: TGCGCCAGCAGCTCTGGACAGGGCATATACAATGAGCAGTTCTTC; CDR3 protein: CASSSGQGIYNEQFF
V gene: TRBV7-3; J gene: TRBJ2-2; D gene: TRBD1; clone size: -; CDR3 DNA: TGTGCCAGCAGCCTTTGGACAGGGGCGGGGGAGCTGTTTTTT; CDR3 protein: CASSLWTGAGELFF
V gene: TRBV6-1; J gene: TRBJ2-3; D gene: -; clone size: -; CDR3 DNA: TGTGCCAGCAGTTCGTCCTCAGATACGCAGTATTTT; CDR3 protein: CASSSSSDTQYF
V gene: TRBV6-1; J gene: TRBJ1-5; D gene: TRBD1; clone size: -; CDR3 DNA: TGTGCGGGACAGGGGCTCAACAATCAGCCCCAGCATTTT; CDR3 protein: CAGQGLNNQPQHF
V gene: TRBV7-2; J gene: TRBJ1-1; D gene: -; clone size: few; CDR3 DNA: TGTGCCAGCAGCTTTAGCCAGAACACTGAAGCTTTCTTT; CDR3 protein: CASSFSQNTEAFF
V gene: TRBV9; J gene: TRBJ2-5; D gene: TRBD2; clone size: few; CDR3 DNA: TGTGCCAGCAGCGTAGGTACCCTAGGACTAGCAGAAGAGACCCAGTACTTC; CDR3 protein: CASSVGTLGLAEETQYF
V gene: TRBV5-1; J gene: TRBJ2-5; D gene: TRBD1; clone size: few; CDR3 DNA: TGCGCCAGCAGCTTTGGACAGGGGGCAGAGACCCAGTACTTC; CDR3 protein: CASSFGQGAETQYF
V gene: TRBV6-6; J gene: TRBJ2-1; D gene: TRBD2; clone size: few; CDR3 DNA: TGTGCCAGCAGTTACGAAGGGACTAGGACCAATGAGCAGTTCTTC; CDR3 protein: CASSYEGTRTNEQFF
V gene: TRBV7-9; J gene: TRBJ1-1; D gene: -; clone size: few; CDR3 DNA: TGTGCCAGCAGCTTAGGAAGCGGGACCGAGAACACTGAAGCTTTCTTT; CDR3 protein: CASSLGSGTENTEAFF
V gene: TRBV9; J gene: TRBJ1-1; D gene: TRBD1; clone size: -; CDR3 DNA: TGTGCCAGCAGCGTATTCCCCGGGACAGGGCACACTGAAGCTTTCTTT; CDR3 protein: CASSVFPGTGHTEAFF
V gene: TRBV5-1; J gene: TRBJ2-7; D gene: TRBD2; clone size: -; CDR3 DNA: TGCGCCAGCAGCCCGGGGGGGAGCGGGCCGGGATACGAGCAGTACTTC; CDR3 protein: CASSPGGSGPGYEQYF
V gene: TRBV7-8; J gene: TRBJ2-2; D gene: -; clone size: -; CDR3 DNA: TGTGCCAGCAGCTCAAGCCCGGTGAACACCGGGGAGCTGTTTTTT; CDR3 protein: CASSSSPVNTGELFF
V gene: TRBV28; J gene: TRBJ1-1; D gene: -; clone size: -; CDR3 DNA: TGTGCCAGCGGAGGGGTGTTGAACACTGAAGCTTTCTTT; CDR3 protein: CASGGVLNTEAFF
V gene: TRBV18; J gene: TRBJ2-5; D gene: -; clone size: -; CDR3 DNA: TGTGCCAGCTCGCCCAGCCAAGAGACCCAGTACTTC; CDR3 protein: CASSPSQETQYF
V gene: TRBV11-2; J gene: TRBJ1-1; D gene: -; clone size: few; CDR3 DNA: TGTGCCAGCAGCTTAACCGTTGAGGGAGAAACTGAAGCTTTCTTT; CDR3 protein: CASSLTVEGETEAFF
V gene: TRBV7-9; J gene: TRBJ2-5; D gene: -; clone size: -; CDR3 DNA: TGTGCCAGCAGCCTCCTTGGGGAGGAGACCCAGTACTTC; CDR3 protein: CASSLLGEETQYF
V gene: TRBV29-1; J gene: TRBJ1-2; D gene: -; clone size: many; CDR3 DNA: TGCAGCGCCTTGGCGGGGGATGGCTACACCTTC; CDR3 protein: CSALAGDGYTF
V gene: TRBV30; J gene: TRBJ1-3; D gene: -; clone size: -; CDR3 DNA: TGTGCCTGGAGCGTAACCGGGGGGAGAGGAAACACCATATATTTT; CDR3 protein: CAWSVTGGRGNTIYF
V gene: TRBV20-1; J gene: TRBJ2-7; D gene: -; clone size: -; CDR3 DNA: TGCAGTGCTAGACTAGAAAACGAGCAGTACTTC; CDR3 protein: CSARLENEQYF
V gene: TRBV30; J gene: TRBJ1-5; D gene: -; clone size: -; CDR3 DNA: TGTGCCTGCAGCGGGGGAAGCAATCAGCCCCAGCATTTT; CDR3 protein: CACSGGSNQPQHF
V gene: TRBV9; J gene: TRBJ2-3; D gene: TRBD2; clone size: -; CDR3 DNA: TGTGCCAGCAGCGTAGACCAAGCGGGGGTCGCAGATACGCAGTATTTT; CDR3 protein: CASSVDQAGVADTQYF
V gene: TRBV11-2; J gene: TRBJ2-2; D gene: TRBD1; clone size: many; CDR3 DNA: TGTGCCAGCGGACTACTACAGGGGGCGCAGATAACCGGGGAGCTGTTTTTT; CDR3 protein: CASGLLQGAQITGELFF
V gene: TRBV28; J gene: TRBJ2-1; D gene: -; clone size: few; CDR3 DNA: TGTGCCAGCACTTCCTTCGCCGGGGGCTCCTACAATGAGCAGTTCTTC; CDR3 protein: CASTSFAGGSYNEQFF
V gene: TRBV30; J gene: TRBJ2-1; D gene: TRBD2; clone size: many; CDR3 DNA: TGTGCCTGGAGTTCGTCACTAGCGGGAGCCTACAATGAGCAGTTCTTC; CDR3 protein: CAWSSSLAGAYNEQFF
V gene: TRBV5-6; J gene: TRBJ1-2; D gene: -; clone size: -; CDR3 DNA: TGTGCCAGCAGCTTGGGGGGGACAAAGGGGCCCATCTATGGCTACACCTTC; CDR3 protein: CASSLGGTKGPIYGYTF
V gene: TRBV4-3; J gene: TRBJ2-3; D gene: -; clone size: -; CDR3 DNA: TGCGCCAGCAGCCGCCAGGGACAAGGCGTGGATACGCAGTATTTT; CDR3 protein: CASSRQGQGVDTQYF
V gene: TRBV5-1; J gene: TRBJ2-2; D gene: TRBD2; clone size: -; CDR3 DNA: TGCGCCAGCATCGGACTAGCGGGCACCGGGGAGCTGTTTTTT; CDR3 protein: CASIGLAGTGELFF
V gene: TRBV7-2; J gene: TRBJ1-1; D gene: -; clone size: few; CDR3 DNA: TGTGCCAGCAGCTTAGAACCAGGGAACACTGAAGCTTTCTTT; CDR3 protein: CASSLEPGNTEAFF
V gene: TRBV6-5; J gene: TRBJ2-5; D gene: -; clone size: -; CDR3 DNA: TGTGCCAGCAGTTTCCCCGGAGCCCAAGAGACCCAGTACTTC; CDR3 protein: CASSFPGAQETQYF
V gene: TRBV7-3; J gene: TRBJ1-5; D gene: -; clone size: few; CDR3 DNA: TGTGCCAGCAGCTTAAGGGCAGATAATAGGTGTCAGCCCCAGCATTTT; CDR3 protein: CASSLRADNRCQPQHF
V gene: TRBV5-1; J gene: TRBJ1-2; D gene: TRBD1; clone size: -; CDR3 DNA: TGCGCCAGCAGCTTGGAAGGTGGACAGGGGGCCGACACCTTC; CDR3 protein: CASSLEGGQGADTF
V gene: TRBV14; J gene: TRBJ1-6; D gene: TRBD1; clone size: -; CDR3 DNA: TGTGCCAGCAGCCAAGGTCGGACAGGCAGAAGGAATTCACCCCTCCACTTT; CDR3 protein: CASSQGRTGRRNSPLHF
V gene: TRBV19; J gene: TRBJ2-1; D gene: TRBD2; clone size: -; CDR3 DNA: TGTGCCAGTAGTATTGAGACTAGCGGGAGGGCCGTATCTTACAATGAGCAGTTCTTC; CDR3 protein: CASSIETSGRAVSYNEQFF
V gene: TRBV30; J gene: TRBJ2-7; D gene: TRBD1; clone size: -; CDR3 DNA: TGTGCCTGTCAGGGGGCGTCCTACGAGCAGTACTTC; CDR3 protein: CACQGASYEQYF
V gene: TRBV9; J gene: TRBJ1-4; D gene: TRBD1; clone size: few; CDR3 DNA: TGTGCCAGCAGCTTATCAGGGGGCGGGAATGAAAAACTGTTTTTT; CDR3 protein: CASSLSGGGNEKLFF
V gene: TRBV2; J gene: TRBJ2-3; D gene: -; clone size: -; CDR3 DNA: TGTGCCAGTGCCTCAGATGCAGATACGCAGTATTTT; CDR3 protein: CASASDADTQYF
V gene: TRBV5-4; J gene: TRBJ2-3; D gene: TRBD1; clone size: -; CDR3 DNA: TGTGCCAGCAGCCCACGGACAGGGAGCACAGATACGCAGTATTTT; CDR3 protein: CASSPRTGSTDTQYF
V gene: TRBV5-1; J gene: TRBJ1-1; D gene: TRBD1; clone size: few; CDR3 DNA: TGCGCCAGCAGCCCTAACCCAGGGGGCACTGAAGCTTTCTTT; CDR3 protein: CASSPNPGGTEAFF
V gene: TRBV9; J gene: TRBJ2-5; D gene: TRBD2; clone size: many; CDR3 DNA: TGTGCCAGCAGCCCCCGACTAGCGGAGACCCAGTACTTC; CDR3 protein: CASSPRLAETQYF
V gene: TRBV6-1; J gene: TRBJ2-7; D gene: -; clone size: many; CDR3 DNA: TGTGCCAGCACTCATGGCGGGACGGTTCCTGGCGAGCAGTACTTC; CDR3 protein: CASTHGGTVPGEQYF
V gene: TRBV11-3; J gene: TRBJ2-5; D gene: TRBD1; clone size: few; CDR3 DNA: TGTGCCAGCAGCCCGGGACAGGGGGAGACCCAGTACTTC; CDR3 protein: CASSPGQGETQYF
V gene: TRBV4-2; J gene: TRBJ2-4; D gene: TRBD2; clone size: few; CDR3 DNA: TGTGCCAGCAGCCAAGTAGCGGGAGGGCGGGGCCCTTCGGCCAAAAACATTCAGTACTTC; CDR3 protein: CASSQVAGGRGPSAKNIQYF